Listed below are T cell receptor beta chains from one sample, sequenced in a study of blood T cell repertoires in COVID-19. The repertoire was sequenced with immunoSEQ multiplex PCR; TCRdb's copy has only in-frame clones and lacks some. The data contain 150,000 or so clones, 75% to 90% of them singletons. The specimen sequenced was peripheral blood. The receptors come from an elderly man with acute or convalescent COVID-19. The CDR3 runs from the conserved cysteine through the conserved F or W.

v_call cdr3_aa
TRBV15 CATSRDPGQGEEKLFF
TRBV5-1 CASSFGPGGNQPQHF
TRBV5-1 CASSSTGANEKLFF
TRBV3-1/TRBV3-2 CASSHAGTGAYEQYF
TRBV28 CASSLWQGSTEAFF
TRBV6-6 CASTIQGGSGANVLTF
TRBV18 CASSPPVAETQYF
TRBV28 CASRGAGSSYEQYF
TRBV7-9 CASSLGRGSYNEQFF
TRBV27 CASSFSRGLDQPQHF
TRBV6-1 CASSEDSYTGELFF
TRBV30 CAWSGTGYGYTF
TRBV19 CASKETSGTRTGELFF
TRBV30 CAWYHGTSKDEQFF
TRBV5-1 CASSLGPEGAGELFF
TRBV11-2 CASSFDRGGTEQYF
TRBV10-2 CASSELRSYGLSGANVLTF
TRBV28 CASSLAGGGETQYF
TRBV5-1 CASSLAPLAVENEKLFF
TRBV2 CASSVSHLSGNTIYF
TRBV18 CASSSTGLSTGNTIYF
TRBV21-1 CASSKAAQGTYNEQFF
TRBV5-5 CASTLQGHSYEQYF
TRBV5-4 CASRGRGASTDTQYF
TRBV19 CASSGEAEKLFF
TRBV7-9 CASSLVVGLEQYF
TRBV6-1 CASSEGIGGWQETQYF
TRBV3-1/TRBV3-2 CASSEILAADIQYF
TRBV12-3/TRBV12-4 CASSAGNSGYTF
TRBV30 CAWSVHRNEQFF
TRBV2 CASRGGDSYEQYF
TRBV9 CASSVLAGGSPLHF
TRBV13 CASTLGHNYGYTF
TRBV19 CAIRQGMNTEAFF
TRBV2 CASSDDRGNQPQHF
TRBV7-8 CASSFGLAGGETQYF
TRBV7-8 CASSSKGAYEQFF
TRBV7-3 CASSPHLPGEQYF
TRBV29-1 CSVGTGSALDTEAFF
TRBV5-6 CASSLRTSGSTGQYF
TRBV5-8 CASSLVPGGIMNTEAFF
TRBV11-3 CASSRTGWEETQYF
TRBV5-4 CASSLDRVDYGYTF
TRBV28 CASIPGQANSPLHF
TRBV5-1 CASSLSGQGHQPQHF
TRBV10-1 CASNFPGAYNEQFF
TRBV5-1 CASSSDGGRGEKLFF
TRBV7-2 CASSSSMMVKNEKLFF
TRBV10-3 CAISESALADTQYF
TRBV28 CASSFPLQTQYF
TRBV19 CASSPGVGNYGYTF
TRBV11-1 CASSSQPNYGYTF
TRBV3-1/TRBV3-2 CASSHGQGEAFF
TRBV6-5 CASSKRGQANTEAFF
TRBV5-1 CASSQDRPNTGELFF
TRBV6-6 CASRDTSGRAYEQFF
TRBV6-1 CASSESIVNTEAFF
TRBV20-1 CSASSGVSYNEQFF
TRBV15 CATSQGLAGMERTSGANVLTF
TRBV20-1 CGRVTETEAFF